This T cell receptor (beta chain) was observed in a study of PD-1 blockade in classical Hodgkin lymphoma. To note about this clone: The junction departs from the called germline gene at one end, perhaps through a read error.

Relapse was seen in all patients after autologous stem cell transplantation, and brentuximab vedotin exposure was variable. Germline lookup yields CDR1 LGHNA and CDR2 YSLEER. The CDR3 has 15 residues. The assay was immunoSEQ multiplex PCR, and TCRdb's table has in-frame clones only and misses some. This sample has approximately 15,000 clones, with approximately 77% found just once. The chain carries TRBV4-3 and TRBJ1-2; TRBD1 might be the D (5 bases). Material: peripheral blood mononuclear cells (PBMCs), obtained at baseline. The sequence was collected from a human donor with classical Hodgkin lymphoma. The CDR3 region is CASSLGTFVNYGYAF. The CDR3 bases are TGCGCCAGCAGCCTTGGGACGTTTGTTAACTATGGCTACGCCTTC.